Below, 17 T cell receptor beta chains from the same sample are listed, as sequenced in a study of blood T cell repertoires in COVID-19. The protocol was immunoSEQ multiplex PCR, while the TCRdb copy is restricted to in-frame clones and leaves out a portion. The sample shows roughly 76,000 clones, about 89% of them seen only once. The sequenced sample consisted of peripheral blood. All receptors derive from an older man with active or convalescent COVID-19.

This chain joins TRBV5-1 and TRBJ2-7; 10 bases are a match to TRBD1. The length of the CDR3 is 15 residues. The V and J ends lost 3 bases and 5 bases, in that order; junction bases with no gene match: 8. In germline, CDR1 is SGHRS, CDR2 YFSETQ. CDR3 amino acids: CASSSPGQGSNEQYF. CDR3 DNA sequence: TGCGCCAGCAGCTCCCCGGGACAGGGGTCCAACGAGCAGTACTTC.

J is TRBJ1-6 and V is TRBV28, with a possible D match to TRBD1 (5 bases). Germline V gene sequence: CDR1 MDHEN, CDR2 SYDVKM. This CDR3 spans 12 amino acids. V was pared by 11 bases and J by 9 bases, with 14 bases between. The CDR3 protein is CAGGTFRSPLHF. CDR3 DNA sequence: TGTGCCGGGGGGACCTTCCGTTCACCCCTCCACTTT.

The CDR3 region is CASSSSSGSTYEQYF. The CDR3 nucleotides are TGTGCCAGCAGCTCGTCTAGCGGGAGCACCTACGAGCAGTACTTC. This chain connects TRBV7-2 to TRBJ2-7; 10 bases are shared with TRBD2. Germline V lookup: CDR1 SGHTA, CDR2 FQGNSA. The CDR3 has 15 amino acids. J gave up 2 bases and V 4 bases, and 5 bases lay outside the gene matches.

The chain carries TRBV27 and TRBJ1-5; D uncertain. This CDR3 is built from 16 residues. CDR1 and CDR2 (germline): MNHEY, SMNVEV (reference sequence). V was cut by 5 bases and J by 4 bases, with 18 bases left in between. The DNA for the CDR3 is TGTGCCAGCAGTCCCTCGGACTCTTTCCCGAATCAGCCCCAGCATTTT. As protein: CASSPSDSFPNQPQHF.

The V call is TRBV28, the J call TRBJ1-5, with 7 bases that match TRBD1. Germline trimming cut 5 bases from V and 2 bases from J; bases unmatched to any gene: 6. CDR3 length: 15 residues. Germline CDR1 reads MDHEN; CDR2 reads SYDVKM. In DNA, the CDR3 is TGTGCCAGCAGTGGAGCTACAGGGGGCAATCAGCCCCAGCATTTT. As protein: CASSGATGGNQPQHF.

The chain uses TRBV28 and TRBJ1-2, with D possibly TRBD1 on 5 matching bases. The ends were cut back, 6 bases at V and 0 bases at J, with 8 bases in the middle. CDR3 length: 13 amino acids. The germline V gene encodes CDR1 MDHEN and CDR2 SYDVKM. This CDR3 is CASRVGPNYGYTF. The CDR3 region has the DNA TGTGCCAGCAGGGTGGGGCCTAACTATGGCTACACCTTC.

The V call is TRBV6-5, the J call TRBJ2-7; tentative D call: TRBD1 (7 bases). This CDR3 region has 14 residues. The V end was cut by 5 bases, the J end by 2 bases, with 13 bases between. CDR1 MNHEY and CDR2 SVGAGI come from the germline V gene. CDR3 DNA sequence: TGTGCCAGCAGTCGGACAGGACTAACCTACGAGCAGTACTTC. Protein product: CASSRTGLTYEQYF.

V usage is TRBV19 and J usage is TRBJ2-7; 11 nucleotides align to TRBD2. Germline loops: CDR1 LNHDA, CDR2 SQIVND (reference sequence). The junction had 7 bases not matched to a gene; V was cut back by 5 bases and J by 4 bases. CDR3 length equals 15 residues. In DNA form, the CDR3 reads TGTGCCAGTAGTCCTAGCGGGAGGATTACGTACGAGCAGTACTTC. This codes for CASSPSGRITYEQYF.

This chain connects TRBV7-2 to TRBJ2-1, with 8 bases aligning to TRBD2. V was pared by 7 bases and J by 9 bases, with 8 bases of the junction left unmatched. This CDR3 spans 13 amino acids. Germline V gene lookup returns CDR1 SGHTA and CDR2 FQGNSA. The CDR3, as DNA: TGTGCCAGCACCGGCGGGAGGACCTCTGAGCAGTTCTTC. Translation gives CASTGGRTSEQFF. The full variable domain, with the rest looked up from reference TRBV7-2 and TRBJ2-1, is GAGVSQSPSNKVTEKGKDVELRCDPISGHTALYWYRQSLGQGLEFLIYFQGNSAPDKSGLPSDRFSAERTGGSVSTLTIQRTQQEDSAVYLCASTGGRTSEQFFGPGTRLTVL.

The chain joins TRBV10-1 to TRBJ2-3, with D tentatively TRBD2 (6 bases). V was pared by 4 bases and J by 0 bases, with 17 bases between. CDR1 is WNHNN, CDR2 SYGVQD, per germline (reference sequence). The CDR3 extends over 17 amino acids. DNA of the CDR3: TGCGCCAGCAGTGGAGAGGGACTCCACCACAGCACAGATACGCAGTATTTT. Protein: CASSGEGLHHSTDTQYF.

The V call is TRBV7-2, the J call TRBJ2-1, with TRBD1 matching 11 bases. Trimming at V came to 3 bases and at J to 4 bases, leaving 5 bases not matched to a gene. The CDR3 extends over 16 amino acids. Looked up from germline, CDR1 is SGHTA and CDR2 is FQGNSA. CDR3 bases: TGTGCCAGCAGCTTGGGGGACAGGGGGATTTACAATGAGCAGTTCTTC. Its translation is CASSLGDRGIYNEQFF.

Worth noting for this clone: This sample also contains other DNA sequences that code for the same CDR3. The V gene is TRBV6-5, the J gene TRBJ1-1; 7 bases agree with TRBD1. V was clipped by 0 bases and J by 3 bases; unmatched bases: 4. The CDR3 is 15 amino acids. Germline V CDR1 and CDR2: MNHEY, SVGAGI. The CDR3 bases are TGTGCCAGCAGTTACTCTAGGACAGGAGACACTGAAGCTTTCTTT. Translation gives CASSYSRTGDTEAFF.

This chain joins TRBV9 and TRBJ2-7, with TRBD2 as a possible D gene (5 bases). CDR1 SGDLS and CDR2 YYNGEE come from the germline V gene. Trimming left V 0 bases short and J 0 bases short, with 10 bases between. CDR3 length: 15 residues. The CDR3 sequence: CASSVASGFSYEQYF. CDR3 nucleotide sequence: TGTGCCAGCAGCGTAGCTTCGGGATTCTCCTACGAGCAGTACTTC.

In DNA, the CDR3 is TGTGCCAGCAGCATCGACCAGACCCGGGGTTTGTTCTTC. Amino acid sequence: CASSIDQTRGLFF. This chain joins TRBV7-3 and TRBJ2-1; possibly TRBD2 for D (5 bases). From germline, CDR1 is SGHTA and CDR2 FQGTGA. V lost 5 bases, J lost 15 bases, and 20 bases lay in between. This CDR3 has 13 residues.

The chain carries TRBV5-4 and TRBJ2-5; 9 bases are shared with TRBD1. The ends lost 4 bases at V and 5 bases at J; junction bases unmatched: 12. This CDR3 has 16 amino acids. Germline V gene lookup returns CDR1 SGHNT and CDR2 YYREEE (reference sequence). The CDR3 region is CASSRGQGGNLETQYF. The CDR3 coding sequence is TGTGCCAGCAGCCGGGGACAGGGAGGGAATTTGGAGACCCAGTACTTC.

The J gene is TRBJ2-1, the V gene TRBV10-3; D is ambiguous. Trimming removed 0 bases at V and 2 bases at J, with 14 bases between. The CDR3 sequence is 17 residues long. Per germline, CDR1 ENHRY and CDR2 SYGVKD. The CDR3 is CAISESMAAETYNEQFF. The CDR3 nucleotides read TGTGCCATCAGTGAGTCGATGGCGGCCGAAACCTACAATGAGCAGTTCTTC.

The genes are TRBV2 and TRBJ2-7, with TRBD1 matching 7 bases. The CDR3 sequence is 13 residues long. Trimming removed 4 bases from V and 4 bases from J; junction bases left unmatched: 4. CDR1 is SNHLY, CDR2 FYNNEI, per germline. The CDR3 sequence is CASSGDSLYEQYF. DNA for the CDR3: TGTGCCAGCAGTGGGGACAGCTTATACGAGCAGTACTTC.